The rows below give T cell receptor beta chains drawn from one sample of a study of T cell responses to AZD1222 COVID-19 vaccine. Assay: immunoSEQ multiplex PCR; the TCRdb copy retains only in-frame clones and omits some. This table has 99,000 or so clones, roughly 91% appearing once. The material was peripheral blood, obtained on day 0 of AZD1222 vaccination. These receptor sequences come from an adult in good health. Both conserved end residues are part of each CDR3.

CDR3 length	V gene	J gene	CDR3 protein
11	TRBV30	TRBJ2-5	CAWSGGETQYF
13	TRBV6-2/TRBV6-3	TRBJ2-7	CASSGGWAGEQYF
13	TRBV7-8	TRBJ2-1	CASSVKRGGEQFF
14	TRBV29-1	TRBJ1-1	CSARRWGSDTEAFF
15	TRBV18	TRBJ2-7	CASSPSSRSSYEQYF
15	TRBV7-2	TRBJ1-6	CASSLRSSYNSPLHF
12	TRBV19	TRBJ1-2	CASSLRGYGYTF
17	TRBV4-2	TRBJ1-6	CASSQGRYRAPNSPLHF
14	TRBV11-2	TRBJ2-3	CASSPGPNTDTQYF
16	TRBV7-2	TRBJ2-3	CASSLEEGLSTDTQYF
11	TRBV6-5	TRBJ2-7	CATFDGYEQYF
13	TRBV11-2	TRBJ1-4	CASSSWSGTVVFF
14	TRBV10-3	TRBJ1-4	CAIRGGATNEKLFF
15	TRBV2	TRBJ2-1	CASKLGQGPYNEQFF
17	TRBV3-1/TRBV3-2	TRBJ2-3	CASSQDGLAGHTDTQYF
11	TRBV6-5	TRBJ2-1	CASSHVYEQFF
16	TRBV6-2/TRBV6-3	TRBJ1-1	CASSPHRGRGDTEAFF
17	TRBV9	TRBJ2-3	CASTPATSGSVADTQYF
13	TRBV5-1	TRBJ2-1	CASSWEREGLRFF
13	TRBV3-1/TRBV3-2	TRBJ2-5	CASSQSPAVTQYF
15	TRBV7-9	TRBJ1-3	CASSSDRGQRNTIYF
19	TRBV29-1	TRBJ2-1	CSVTIDRGASGRRNNEQFF
17	TRBV3-1/TRBV3-2	TRBJ2-5	CASSPGQGDLYQETQYF
14	TRBV19	TRBJ1-2	CASRTVRLGDGYTF
14	TRBV11-2	TRBJ2-1	CASSLRVSYNEQFF
13	TRBV5-1	TRBJ2-5	CASSLDLKDRQYF
16	TRBV19	TRBJ1-5	CASRGSGRSRDQPQHF
12	TRBV27	TRBJ2-2	CASNRGTGELFF
13	TRBV3-1/TRBV3-2	TRBJ2-7	CASSQDSGYEQYF
13	TRBV3-1/TRBV3-2	TRBJ1-4	CASSLGQGEKLFF
15	TRBV18	TRBJ2-1	CASSPSGSPNNEQFF
15	TRBV5-8	TRBJ1-2	CASSLGQQGSYGYTF
15	TRBV7-9	TRBJ2-2	CASSLGVVNTGELFF
14	TRBV5-1	TRBJ2-1	CASSLGQGVGEQFF
13	TRBV12-3/TRBV12-4	TRBJ2-7	CASSLGTGLEQYF
15	TRBV7-9	TRBJ1-5	CASSAGPLSAQPQHF
14	TRBV27	TRBJ1-2	CASSRDGINYGYTF
17	TRBV1	TRBJ1-6	CTSSQVKGDCYNSPLHF
14	TRBV11-1	TRBJ2-2	CASSLAAGVGELFF
15	TRBV19	TRBJ1-1	CASSIVGGGAVEAFF
12	TRBV10-3	TRBJ1-1	CATDGGNTEAFF
13	TRBV24-1	TRBJ2-7	CATRGQGSYEQYF
13	TRBV3-1/TRBV3-2	TRBJ2-2	CASSGLNTGELFF
14	TRBV30	TRBJ1-4	CAWSVGGIEEKLFF
16	TRBV2	TRBJ2-5	CASSQGLAGPQETQYF
15	TRBV18	TRBJ1-3	CASSPGTGSGNTIYF
15	TRBV4-2	TRBJ1-5	CASSQGQGADQPQHF